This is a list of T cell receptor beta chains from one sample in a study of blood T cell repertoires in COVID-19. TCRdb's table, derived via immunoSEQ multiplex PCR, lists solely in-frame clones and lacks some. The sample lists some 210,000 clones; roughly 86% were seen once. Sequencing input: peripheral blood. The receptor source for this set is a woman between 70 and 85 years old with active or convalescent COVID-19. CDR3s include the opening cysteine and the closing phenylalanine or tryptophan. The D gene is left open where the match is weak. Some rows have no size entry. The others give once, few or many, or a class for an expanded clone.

TGCGCCAGCACCCGGGACAGCGCAGAGACCCAGTACTTC CASTRDSAETQYF TRBD1 TRBV5-1 13 NA TRBJ2-5
TGTGCCAGCAGGCCCCTGGGGGACAGGGGAATAGATACGCAGTATTTT CASRPLGDRGIDTQYF TRBD1 TRBV14 16 NA TRBJ2-3
TGTGCCAGCAGCGAGGGGGGGACTAGCGGGATGGAGACCCAGTACTTC CASSEGGTSGMETQYF TRBD2 TRBV9 16 NA TRBJ2-5
TGTGCCAGCAGCTATCGGGAGGGCCCCCACAATGAGCAGTTCTTC CASSYREGPHNEQFF TRBD2 TRBV7-9 15 once TRBJ2-1
TGTGCCAGCAGCTTGGGGACAGGAGGAGGGGCCAACGTCCTGACTTTC CASSLGTGGGANVLTF TRBD1 TRBV5-4 16 NA TRBJ2-6
TGTGCCAGCAGCTTAGGGACTAGAATCTACGAGCAGTACTTC CASSLGTRIYEQYF NA TRBV13 14 NA TRBJ2-7
TGCGCCAGCAGCCAACAATACAGGGGAGCTAACTATGGCTACACCTTC CASSQQYRGANYGYTF TRBD1 TRBV4-1 16 NA TRBJ1-2
TGCGCCAGCAGCTTACCGACAGCTTCTGAAGCTTTCTTT CASSLPTASEAFF NA TRBV5-1 13 NA TRBJ1-1
TGCGCCAGCAGCTTGGACCTAGCGGGGCCAGAGCAGTACTTC CASSLDLAGPEQYF TRBD2 TRBV5-1 14 NA TRBJ2-7
TGTGCCAGCAGCTCCGGACAGGGGGACGGAAACACCATATATTTT CASSSGQGDGNTIYF TRBD1 TRBV3-1/TRBV3-2 15 NA TRBJ1-3
TGTGCCACACGAAGGCCCAGGGGGCGAGCCGGGGAGCTGTTTTTT CATRRPRGRAGELFF TRBD1 TRBV6-5 15 NA TRBJ2-2
TGCGCCAGCAGCAAGTTGGGACAGGTAAACAATGAGCAGTTCTTC CASSKLGQVNNEQFF TRBD1 TRBV5-1 15 NA TRBJ2-1
TGTGCCTGGAGTGTAGGGGGTCTCCGGGCTGGAAACACCATATATTTT CAWSVGGLRAGNTIYF NA TRBV30 16 NA TRBJ1-3
TGTGCCAGCAGCTCAGGGGGAATTAGGGCTCCGTTGAACACCATATATTTT CASSSGGIRAPLNTIYF TRBD1 TRBV7-8 17 NA TRBJ1-3
TGTGCCAGCAGCGTAGGACCCGACAGGCAATTCTATGGCTACACCTTC CASSVGPDRQFYGYTF NA TRBV9 16 NA TRBJ1-2
TGTGCCAGCTCTCTTACCAGGGCGCTCGGAGGGGAGACCCAGTACTTC CASSLTRALGGETQYF NA TRBV18 16 once TRBJ2-5
TGTGCCAGCAGTTTAAAACAGTACTATGGCTACACCTTC CASSLKQYYGYTF NA TRBV28 13 NA TRBJ1-2
TGTGCCACCAGTGACCTAGCGGGAGCTACGGGCGATGAGCAGTTCTTC CATSDLAGATGDEQFF TRBD2 TRBV24-1 16 once TRBJ2-1
TGTGCCAGCAGGAGACTAACGACCTCCTACGAGCAGTACTTC CASRRLTTSYEQYF NA TRBV11-2 14 once TRBJ2-7
TGTGCCAGCAGCGCGAGACGGGACAGCCGCGAGCAGTACTTC CASSARRDSREQYF TRBD1 TRBV7-2 14 NA TRBJ2-7
TGTGCCAGCAGGCCCCGAGGCCAAGCTCCCCACTTT CASRPRGQAPHF NA TRBV5-4 12 NA TRBJ1-6
TGCGCCAGCAGCTCCGGCTGGGCGAGTGGCGAGCAGTACTTC CASSSGWASGEQYF NA TRBV5-1 14 NA TRBJ2-7
TGTGCCAGCAGTCGGACAGCCCCCTATAATTCACCCCTCCACTTT CASSRTAPYNSPLHF NA TRBV6-5 15 NA TRBJ1-6
TGTGCCAGCAGCCCCGGACTAGCGGGAGGGTCAGCGGCAGATACGCAGTATTTT CASSPGLAGGSAADTQYF TRBD2 TRBV11-2 18 once TRBJ2-3
TGTGCCAGTAGTAGTAGGGGGAATCAGCCCCAGCATTTT CASSSRGNQPQHF NA TRBV19 13 NA TRBJ1-5
TGTGCCAGCAGCGGGGGGGGGCGACGCACCGGGGAGCTGTTTTTT CASSGGGRRTGELFF NA TRBV4-2 15 NA TRBJ2-2
TGTGCCAGCAGCTTAGAAAGGGGTTCACCCCTCCACTTT CASSLERGSPLHF NA TRBV7-9 13 NA TRBJ1-6
TGTGCCAGCCGGCGGGGCTCTGGGGCCAACGTCCTGACTTTC CASRRGSGANVLTF NA TRBV6-5 14 NA TRBJ2-6
TGCGCCAGCAATATGCCCGAAGGAGGGGTCTATGGCTACACCTTC CASNMPEGGVYGYTF NA TRBV4-1 15 NA TRBJ1-2
TGTGCCAGCAGCTTTAGCGGGAGGGGTGAGACCCAGTACTTC CASSFSGRGETQYF TRBD2 TRBV11-2 14 NA TRBJ2-5
TGCGCCAGCAGCCCTCTCGGGACTAGCGGGAGTCAAAGCTCCTACAATGAGCAGTTCTTC CASSPLGTSGSQSSYNEQFF TRBD2 TRBV5-1 20 few TRBJ2-1
TGTGCCAGCAGTGAAAGTTGGGGAGGTTATGGCTACACCTTC CASSESWGGYGYTF NA TRBV6-1 14 once TRBJ1-2
TGTGCCAGCAGCTTGAAGGGGATCGGATGGGGAGAGACCCAGTACTTC CASSLKGIGWGETQYF NA TRBV5-6 16 once TRBJ2-5
TGTGCCAGCAGACCCTTGGGGCTAACGCGCTATGGCTACACCTTC CASRPLGLTRYGYTF NA TRBV28 15 NA TRBJ1-2
TGTGCCAGCAGTCGAGGGGGGGCGGGGAATTCACCCCTCCACTTT CASSRGGAGNSPLHF NA TRBV28 15 NA TRBJ1-6
TGTGCCAGCAGTCCATACAGGGGGGGCACCGGGGAGCTGTTTTTT CASSPYRGGTGELFF NA TRBV28 15 NA TRBJ2-2
TGTGCCAGCAAGAGCGGGACTAGTAGTGAGACCCAGTACTTC CASKSGTSSETQYF TRBD2 TRBV2 14 NA TRBJ2-5
TGTGCCAGCAGCGTCGGGGTTGACTATGGCTACACCTTC CASSVGVDYGYTF NA TRBV9 13 NA TRBJ1-2
TGTGCCAGTAGTTCTGGCACGTACAATGAGCAGTTCTTC CASSSGTYNEQFF NA TRBV19 13 NA TRBJ2-1
TGTGCCAGCAGCGCCCAGGGCAGAACGCAGTATTTT CASSAQGRTQYF NA TRBV9 12 NA TRBJ2-3
TGTGCCAGCAGCTTAAATGGGGGAGGGGAGACCCAGTACTTC CASSLNGGGETQYF TRBD2 TRBV7-3 14 once TRBJ2-5
TGTGCCTGGAGTAAATCTCTTGCAACTAATGAAAAACTGTTTTTT CAWSKSLATNEKLFF NA TRBV30 15 NA TRBJ1-4
TGCAGTGCTAGTGCCTCTCTAGCGGGTAACACAGATACGCAGTATTTT CSASASLAGNTDTQYF TRBD2 TRBV20-1 16 NA TRBJ2-3
TGTGCCACCAATGGACAGGGGTTTGACACTGAAGCTTTCTTT CATNGQGFDTEAFF TRBD1 TRBV27 14 NA TRBJ1-1
TGTGCCAGCAGCTTGCTCCCGACTAGCGGAAGCACAGATACGCAGTATTTT CASSLLPTSGSTDTQYF TRBD2 TRBV5-5 17 NA TRBJ2-3
TGTGCCAGCGGGCGACAGGGGGGATCTGGAAACACCATATATTTT CASGRQGGSGNTIYF TRBD1 TRBV6-5 15 few TRBJ1-3
TGTGCCAGCAGTAACTACGTAGGGACAGGCGGCAACGAGCAGTACTTC CASSNYVGTGGNEQYF TRBD1 TRBV28 16 NA TRBJ2-7
TGCAGCGGAGGAGGGGAGACTGAAGCTTTCTTT CSGGGETEAFF NA TRBV29-1 11 NA TRBJ1-1
TGCGCCAGCAGCTTAGCAGGGGGCGAACGATACAATGAGCAGTTCTTC CASSLAGGERYNEQFF TRBD1 TRBV5-1 16 once TRBJ2-1
TGTGCCAGCAGCCAGGGACAGGGGAGGTACGAGCAGTACTTC CASSQGQGRYEQYF TRBD1 TRBV11-2 14 once TRBJ2-7
TGTGCCAGCAGTTTAACCGGGACAGGGCCCTCCTACGAGCAGTACTTC CASSLTGTGPSYEQYF TRBD1 TRBV28 16 NA TRBJ2-7
TGTGCCAGCAGCTTAGAGGGCGGGACTTCCCAGCATTTT CASSLEGGTSQHF NA TRBV11-2 13 NA TRBJ1-5
TGTGCCAGCAGCCCGGGAATCTCCTACGAGCAGTACTTC CASSPGISYEQYF NA TRBV12-3/TRBV12-4 13 NA TRBJ2-7
TGCGCCAGCAGCCAAGATCTGAGGTCCTCTGGAAACACCATATATTTT CASSQDLRSSGNTIYF NA TRBV4-1 16 NA TRBJ1-3